What follows is one T cell receptor beta chain and its context. The data belong to a study of shared clonotypes between healthy human individuals. Germline CDR1 DFQATT, CDR2 SNEGSKA (reference sequence). The length of the CDR3 is 10 residues. The ends were cut back, 5 bases at V and 13 bases at J, with 9 bases in the middle. Some clones are missing from TCRdb's copy, which holds only in-frame ones; the method was immunoSEQ multiplex PCR. The sample holds around 510,000 clones; around 81% are singletons and the top ten take around 11%. Sequences were obtained from PBMCs. The origin of this receptor is a woman aged 35 to 49 in good health. Some clones in this sample may be carry-over from other donors' samples. The chain carries TRBV20-1 and TRBJ1-6; unclear D gene. The CDR3 here is CSAQQGPLHF. The CDR3 DNA reads as TGCAGTGCTCAACAAGGTCCCCTCCACTTT.